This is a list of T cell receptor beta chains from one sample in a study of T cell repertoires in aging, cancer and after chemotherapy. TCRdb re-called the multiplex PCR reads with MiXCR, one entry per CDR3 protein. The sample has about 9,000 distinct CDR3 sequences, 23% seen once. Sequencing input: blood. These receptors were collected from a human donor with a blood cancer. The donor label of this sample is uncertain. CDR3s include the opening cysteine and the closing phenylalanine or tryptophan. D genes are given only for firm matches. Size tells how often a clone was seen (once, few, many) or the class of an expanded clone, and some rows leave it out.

CDR3 DNA: TGTGCCAGCAGCTTGGATCCGGGGGTGCGCTATGGCTACACCTTC; CDR3 protein: CASSLDPGVRYGYTF; D gene: .; V gene: TRBV5-5; J gene: TRBJ1-2; clone size: many
CDR3 DNA: TGCGCCAGCAGCCGGGACGGGGAAGAGACCCAGTACTTC; CDR3 protein: CASSRDGEETQYF; D gene: .; V gene: TRBV10-1; J gene: TRBJ2-5; clone size: large
CDR3 DNA: TGCGCCAGCAGCTTGGTGGGGGCTACGGACACTGAAGCTTTCTTT; CDR3 protein: CASSLVGATDTEAFF; D gene: .; V gene: TRBV5-1; J gene: TRBJ1-1; clone size: .
CDR3 DNA: TGTGCCAGCAGCCAGCCCGCCGGGGAGCTGTTTTTT; CDR3 protein: CASSQPAGELFF; D gene: .; V gene: TRBV6-6; J gene: TRBJ2-2; clone size: medium-sized
CDR3 DNA: TGTGCCGCCGGGCGGGAGGGCCCAGATACGCAGTATTTT; CDR3 protein: CAAGREGPDTQYF; D gene: TRBD2; V gene: TRBV7-9; J gene: TRBJ2-3; clone size: few
CDR3 DNA: TGTGCCAGTAGTATAGCACTAGCGGGAGGCCTCCAAGAGACCCAGTACTTC; CDR3 protein: CASSIALAGGLQETQYF; D gene: TRBD2; V gene: TRBV19; J gene: TRBJ2-5; clone size: once
CDR3 DNA: TGTGCCTGGAGTGTAAGGCGGGCCCAAGAGACCCAGTACTTC; CDR3 protein: CAWSVRRAQETQYF; D gene: .; V gene: TRBV30; J gene: TRBJ2-5; clone size: medium-sized
CDR3 DNA: TGTGCCAGCAGCATACTAGCGGGAGGGCCTGATACGCAGTATTTT; CDR3 protein: CASSILAGGPDTQYF; D gene: TRBD2; V gene: TRBV5-6; J gene: TRBJ2-3; clone size: medium-sized
CDR3 DNA: TGTGCCAGTAGTGCAAGGACAGGGGGCTCGGGTCAGCCCCAGCATTTT; CDR3 protein: CASSARTGGSGQPQHF; D gene: TRBD1; V gene: TRBV19; J gene: TRBJ1-5; clone size: medium-sized
CDR3 DNA: TGTGCCAGCAATTTGGGGCTAGCGAACACCGGGGAGCTGTTTTTT; CDR3 protein: CASNLGLANTGELFF; D gene: .; V gene: TRBV27; J gene: TRBJ2-2; clone size: medium-sized
CDR3 DNA: TGTGCCAGTAGTATAGTAGGGTATGGCTACACCTTC; CDR3 protein: CASSIVGYGYTF; D gene: .; V gene: TRBV19; J gene: TRBJ1-2; clone size: medium-sized
CDR3 DNA: TGTGCCAGCAGCCCCCCTTCCTTAATGGTGGGCAGGGAGACCCAGTACTTC; CDR3 protein: CASSPPSLMVGRETQYF; D gene: .; V gene: TRBV5-5; J gene: TRBJ2-5; clone size: medium-sized
CDR3 DNA: TGTGCCAGCTCACCACGCGCGACAGGGGATGGGAGCAATCAGCCCCAGCATTTT; CDR3 protein: CASSPRATGDGSNQPQHF; D gene: TRBD1; V gene: TRBV18; J gene: TRBJ1-5; clone size: medium-sized
CDR3 DNA: TGTGCCAGCAGTTTGGGGCTTCCCACAGATACGCAGTATTTT; CDR3 protein: CASSLGLPTDTQYF; D gene: .; V gene: TRBV27; J gene: TRBJ2-3; clone size: medium-sized
CDR3 DNA: TGCGCCAGCAGCTTGGCCGAGGGTATAATGACTCAGCAGTTCTTC; CDR3 protein: CASSLAEGIMTQQFF; D gene: .; V gene: TRBV5-1; J gene: TRBJ2-1; clone size: .
CDR3 DNA: TGTGCCACCAGCGCCTTAGCGGGGAACAATGAGCAGTTCTTC; CDR3 protein: CATSALAGNNEQFF; D gene: TRBD2; V gene: TRBV15; J gene: TRBJ2-1; clone size: medium-sized
CDR3 DNA: TGTGCCAGCAGCATACGAGACACCGGATACAATGAGCAGTTCTTC; CDR3 protein: CASSIRDTGYNEQFF; D gene: .; V gene: TRBV21-1; J gene: TRBJ2-1; clone size: .
CDR3 DNA: TGTGCCAGCAGCCTCTGGACAGGGAACACTGAAGCTTTCTTT; CDR3 protein: CASSLWTGNTEAFF; D gene: TRBD1; V gene: TRBV14; J gene: TRBJ1-1; clone size: once
CDR3 DNA: TGTGCCAGCAGTCGCCCCGGGACAGGGGTTTTTAATGAGCAGTTCTTC; CDR3 protein: CASSRPGTGVFNEQFF; D gene: TRBD1; V gene: TRBV6-5; J gene: TRBJ2-1; clone size: medium-sized
CDR3 DNA: TGTGCCAGCAGCTTGGACAGGGGGCTAGGCTACACCTTC; CDR3 protein: CASSLDRGLGYTF; D gene: TRBD1; V gene: TRBV14; J gene: TRBJ1-2; clone size: .
CDR3 DNA: TGTGCCAGCAGTTTGTATGGATTGCGAGAGACCCAGTACTTC; CDR3 protein: CASSLYGLRETQYF; D gene: .; V gene: TRBV27; J gene: TRBJ2-5; clone size: medium-sized
CDR3 DNA: TGCAGTGCCACCGAGACGAGGGGATCCTATAATTCACCCCTCCACTTT; CDR3 protein: CSATETRGSYNSPLHF; D gene: .; V gene: TRBV20-1; J gene: TRBJ1-6; clone size: .
CDR3 DNA: TGTGCCAGCAGTTTATCGGGTAGGACAGGGGCTTACACTGAAGCTTTCTTT; CDR3 protein: CASSLSGRTGAYTEAFF; D gene: TRBD1; V gene: TRBV27; J gene: TRBJ1-1; clone size: few
CDR3 DNA: TGTGCCAGCAGTTCCCGGTTCACCTACGAGCAGTACTTC; CDR3 protein: CASSSRFTYEQYF; D gene: .; V gene: TRBV27; J gene: TRBJ2-7; clone size: medium-sized
CDR3 DNA: TGCAGTGCTGCCTGGTACAGGGGTTCCTACAATGAGCAGTTCTTC; CDR3 protein: CSAAWYRGSYNEQFF; D gene: TRBD1; V gene: TRBV20-1; J gene: TRBJ2-1; clone size: .
CDR3 DNA: TGTGCCAGTAGTACGCACCTAGCGGCTTGGGGGTACGAGCAGTACTTC; CDR3 protein: CASSTHLAAWGYEQYF; D gene: TRBD2; V gene: TRBV19; J gene: TRBJ2-7; clone size: few
CDR3 DNA: TGTGCCAGCAGCTCGGGCGGGGTGGGGACTGAAGCTTTCTTT; CDR3 protein: CASSSGGVGTEAFF; D gene: .; V gene: TRBV5-4; J gene: TRBJ1-1; clone size: .
CDR3 DNA: TGTGCCAGCTCACCGGATAGGAGCACAGATACGCAGTATTTT; CDR3 protein: CASSPDRSTDTQYF; D gene: .; V gene: TRBV18; J gene: TRBJ2-3; clone size: .
CDR3 DNA: TGTGCCAGCAGTTTGGGCGGGAGCGTGGCGGAGACCCAGTACTTC; CDR3 protein: CASSLGGSVAETQYF; D gene: TRBD2; V gene: TRBV12-3/TRBV12-4; J gene: TRBJ2-5; clone size: medium-sized
CDR3 DNA: TGTGCCAGCAGTTTTACCGGGGTCGAGCAGTACTTC; CDR3 protein: CASSFTGVEQYF; D gene: .; V gene: TRBV6-5; J gene: TRBJ2-7; clone size: many
CDR3 DNA: TGCAGCGTTGAGTCAGGTAATAGCAATCAGCCCCAGCATTTT; CDR3 protein: CSVESGNSNQPQHF; D gene: .; V gene: TRBV29-1; J gene: TRBJ1-5; clone size: medium-sized
CDR3 DNA: TGTGCCAGCTCACTCACAGGGAAAAGGAGTGCAGAAGCTTTCTTT; CDR3 protein: CASSLTGKRSAEAFF; D gene: .; V gene: TRBV18; J gene: TRBJ1-1; clone size: few
CDR3 DNA: TGTGCCAGCAGTCCGCAGCGGGTGATCTCCTACGAGCAGTACTTC; CDR3 protein: CASSPQRVISYEQYF; D gene: .; V gene: TRBV27; J gene: TRBJ2-7; clone size: .
CDR3 DNA: TGTGCCTGGAATAGGGGGTTAGAGACCCAGTACTTC; CDR3 protein: CAWNRGLETQYF; D gene: .; V gene: TRBV30; J gene: TRBJ2-5; clone size: medium-sized
CDR3 DNA: TGTGCCAGCAACCCCCGGGGGGATCTGTACTACAATGAGCAGTTCTTC; CDR3 protein: CASNPRGDLYYNEQFF; D gene: TRBD2; V gene: TRBV6-1; J gene: TRBJ2-1; clone size: .
CDR3 DNA: TGTGCCAGCAGCTTGGCCGACTTTGTCCAAGAGACCCAGTACTTC; CDR3 protein: CASSLADFVQETQYF; D gene: .; V gene: TRBV5-5; J gene: TRBJ2-5; clone size: many
CDR3 DNA: TGCGCCAGCAGCTCCGTCCCCAGCGGGAGGGCCTCCTACGAGCAGTACTTC; CDR3 protein: CASSSVPSGRASYEQYF; D gene: TRBD2; V gene: TRBV5-1; J gene: TRBJ2-7; clone size: .
CDR3 DNA: TGTGCCAGCAGTGATCGGGCAGCGGGGGTGAATGAGCAGTTCTTC; CDR3 protein: CASSDRAAGVNEQFF; D gene: TRBD2; V gene: TRBV6-1; J gene: TRBJ2-1; clone size: many
CDR3 DNA: TGTGCCAGCGGACCTCAGCAGGGGGCGCAAGAGCAGTACTTC; CDR3 protein: CASGPQQGAQEQYF; D gene: TRBD1; V gene: TRBV27; J gene: TRBJ2-7; clone size: medium-sized
CDR3 DNA: TGTGCCAGCCGCCAGTCCGGGGAGCTGTTTTTT; CDR3 protein: CASRQSGELFF; D gene: .; V gene: TRBV7-9; J gene: TRBJ2-2; clone size: few
CDR3 DNA: TGCGCCAGCAGCTCCCTATCGGGAGGAGGTAACAATGAGCAGTTCTTC; CDR3 protein: CASSSLSGGGNNEQFF; D gene: TRBD2; V gene: TRBV5-1; J gene: TRBJ2-1; clone size: .
CDR3 DNA: TGCAGTGCTAGAGATCCCACCGGGACAGTTGGCGAGCAGTACTTC; CDR3 protein: CSARDPTGTVGEQYF; D gene: TRBD1; V gene: TRBV20-1; J gene: TRBJ2-7; clone size: .
CDR3 DNA: TGTGCCGTCTCTTCGGGCCTTATGAACACTGAAGCTTTCTTT; CDR3 protein: CAVSSGLMNTEAFF; D gene: .; V gene: TRBV6-5; J gene: TRBJ1-1; clone size: .
CDR3 DNA: TGTGCCACCCTGGGGCTAGCGGGACCCCGGGGAGAGACCCAGTACTTC; CDR3 protein: CATLGLAGPRGETQYF; D gene: TRBD2; V gene: TRBV10-3; J gene: TRBJ2-5; clone size: few
CDR3 DNA: TGTGCCAGCGGATACAGGGGCAATGAGCAGTTCTTC; CDR3 protein: CASGYRGNEQFF; D gene: TRBD1; V gene: TRBV6-5; J gene: TRBJ2-1; clone size: medium-sized
CDR3 DNA: TGTGCCAGCAGTCGAACTAGCGGGGGGGCCGGCTCCTACAATGAGCAGTTCTTC; CDR3 protein: CASSRTSGGAGSYNEQFF; D gene: TRBD2; V gene: TRBV5-6; J gene: TRBJ2-1; clone size: medium-sized
CDR3 DNA: TGTGCCAGTAGCAACAGAGGGACAGAGAGAGCCCATGGCTACACCTTC; CDR3 protein: CASSNRGTERAHGYTF; D gene: TRBD1; V gene: TRBV19; J gene: TRBJ1-2; clone size: many
CDR3 DNA: TGTGCCAGCAGCGCTGACAGCAGCAATCAGCCCCAGCATTTT; CDR3 protein: CASSADSSNQPQHF; D gene: .; V gene: TRBV7-9; J gene: TRBJ1-5; clone size: .
CDR3 DNA: TGTGCCAGCTCACCTCGGACAGGGGTGGACACCGGGGAGCTGTTTTTT; CDR3 protein: CASSPRTGVDTGELFF; D gene: TRBD1; V gene: TRBV18; J gene: TRBJ2-2; clone size: medium-sized
CDR3 DNA: TGTGCCAGCAGTTTGGCCGGACTAGCGGGAAGCACAGATACGCAGTATTTT; CDR3 protein: CASSLAGLAGSTDTQYF; D gene: TRBD2; V gene: TRBV6-6; J gene: TRBJ2-3; clone size: few
CDR3 DNA: TGCAGTGCTAGACCCCCGAGGGGCGCGACAGATACGCAGTATTTT; CDR3 protein: CSARPPRGATDTQYF; D gene: .; V gene: TRBV20-1; J gene: TRBJ2-3; clone size: few
CDR3 DNA: TGTGCCAGCAGCTTGGGCGGGAGTTTCTATGAGCAGTTCTTC; CDR3 protein: CASSLGGSFYEQFF; D gene: TRBD2; V gene: TRBV5-6; J gene: TRBJ2-1; clone size: medium-sized